Listed here is a single T cell receptor beta chain. Its antigen is unknown. TCRdb keeps only in-frame clones here, not all; method: immunoSEQ multiplex PCR. Of approximately 100,000 clones listed, about 86% are singletons. V lost 4 bases to trimming and J lost 4 bases; unmatched junction nucleotides: 3. Per the germline V gene, CDR1 is MNHEY and CDR2 is SVGEGT. This CDR3 has 16 amino acids. This entry belongs to a study of T cell responses to AZD1222 COVID-19 vaccine. Findings and caveats of the study: Spike-spanning, vaccine-associated CD4 TCRs were dominant at 160-218 and 743-854.

This chain joins TRBV6-2 or TRBV6-3 and TRBJ2-2; 13 bases agree with TRBD2. The TCR was taken from an adult in good health. Here the sequenced sample was peripheral blood, taken on day 0 of AZD1222 vaccination. The CDR3 DNA sequence: TGTGCCAGCAGTTGGACTAGCGGGAGTTTCACCGGGGAGCTGTTTTTT. Translated: CASSWTSGSFTGELFF.